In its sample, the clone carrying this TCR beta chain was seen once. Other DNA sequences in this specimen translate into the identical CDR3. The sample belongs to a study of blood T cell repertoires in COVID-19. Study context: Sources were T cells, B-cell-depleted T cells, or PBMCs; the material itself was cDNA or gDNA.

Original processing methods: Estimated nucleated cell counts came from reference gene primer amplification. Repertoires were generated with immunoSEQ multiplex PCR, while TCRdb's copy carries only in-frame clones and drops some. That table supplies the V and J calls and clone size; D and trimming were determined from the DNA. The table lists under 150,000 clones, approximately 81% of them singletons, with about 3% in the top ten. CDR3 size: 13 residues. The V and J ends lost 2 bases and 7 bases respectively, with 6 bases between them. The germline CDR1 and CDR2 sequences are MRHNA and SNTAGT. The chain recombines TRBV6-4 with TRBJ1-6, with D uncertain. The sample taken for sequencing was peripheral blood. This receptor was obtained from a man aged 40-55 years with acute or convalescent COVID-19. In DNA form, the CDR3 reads TGTGCCAGCAGTGACAGAGGAAATTCACCCCTCCACTTT. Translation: CASSDRGNSPLHF.